This T cell receptor (beta chain) was captured in a study of read filtering for tumor transcriptome and immune sequencing. Study-level points and caveats: Dropping single-read clonotypes raised IR-seq and RNA-seq shared-clonotype correlation. RNA-seq captured clonotypes less deeply and reliably than IR-seq.

From roughly 390 ng of RNA, a library with molecular barcoded alpha/delta and beta/gamma adaptors was made. One entry per CDR3 protein, called by TCRdb with MiXCR from the reads. The sample comprises about 130,000 distinct CDR3 sequences, about 13% of which are singletons, and just under 8.5% rests with the top ten. This clonotype was counted at least ten times. Its matching antigen is unknown. The clonotype was recovered from a donor at least 40 years old with multiple myeloma. Sequencing used a population of CD138-negative cells sorted from bone marrow.

CDR3 DNA: TGTGCCAGTAGTATCCTCTCGCTAGCGGGTTCCTACAATGAGCAGTTCTTC. It translates to CASSILSLAGSYNEQFF. This rearrangement joins TRBV19 to TRBJ2-1; the match to TRBD2 covers 8 bases. The CDR3 totals 17 residues. The junction had 8 bases not matched to a gene; V was cut back by 3 bases and J by 1 base. Looked up from germline, CDR1 is LNHDA and CDR2 is SQIVND (reference sequence).